The next 14 T cell receptor beta chains were all read from a single sample in a study of Graves' ophthalmopathy and Graves' hyperthyroidism. RNA transcripts were the source from which TCR beta CDR3 regions were amplified. An initial RT-PCR round employing HTBI primers preceded a second-round multiplex PCR. TCRdb reprocessed the multiplex PCR reads via MiXCR and lists one record per CDR3 protein. This table has fewer than 600,000 distinct CDR3 sequences, approximately 15% appearing once. The sequenced sample consisted of blood. The receptors here all came from a woman aged 30 to 39 with Graves' ophthalmopathy.

This clonotype was observed at least ten times. The rearrangement links TRBV13 to TRBJ1-2; weak D call: TRBD1 (5 bases). V lost 3 bases and J 8 bases, leaving 16 bases between the germline ends. CDR1 and CDR2 from the germline V gene are PRHDT and FYEKMQ (reference sequence). The CDR3 is made up of 14 amino acids. The CDR3 is CASSFFGEGVGYTF. Written as DNA, the CDR3 is TGTGCCAGCAGCTTCTTCGGGGAAGGGGTAGGCTACACCTTC.

This clonotype was picked up many times. The CDR3 here is CASSQEIGQGLHF. DNA for the CDR3: TGCGCCAGCAGCCAAGAAATTGGACAGGGCCTCCACTTT. The chain has TRBV4-1 and TRBJ1-6, with 8 nucleotides matching TRBD1. CDR3 length: 13 residues. Germline CDR1 reads MGHRA; CDR2 reads YSYEKL. V lost 0 bases, J lost 15 bases, and 4 bases stayed unmatched.

In its sample, this clonotype was seen many times. The rearrangement joins TRBV6-1 to TRBJ1-2, with 8 positions matching TRBD1. The V gene end was trimmed by 8 bases and the J gene end by 4 bases; junction bases not matched to a gene: 9. This CDR3 region has 14 residues. The germline gives CDR1 MNHNS, CDR2 SASEGT. In DNA, the CDR3 is TGTGCCAGCCGTGGAACAGGGGGAACCTATGGCTACACCTTC. The encoded protein is CASRGTGGTYGYTF.

This clonotype was observed a few times. V gene TRBV11-2 combines with J gene TRBJ2-7; 8 nucleotides agree with TRBD1. Germline lookup yields CDR1 SGHAT and CDR2 FQNNGV. The CDR3 spans 16 residues. Germline trimming cut 5 bases from V and 0 bases from J; bases unmatched to any gene: 9. The CDR3 here is CASSESRGHSSYEQYF. DNA for the CDR3: TGTGCCAGCAGCGAAAGCAGGGGGCACAGCTCCTACGAGCAGTACTTC.

The table lists this clonotype with many counts. This chain uses TRBV9 with TRBJ1-1, with a tentative D call TRBD1 (6 bases). This CDR3 region has 12 residues. Germline V gene lookup returns CDR1 SGDLS and CDR2 YYNGEE. V lost 3 bases and J 10 bases, leaving 13 bases between the germline ends. DNA for the CDR3: TGTGCCAGCAGCGAAACTCAGGGGAGAGCTTTCTTT. Amino acid sequence: CASSETQGRAFF.

This clonotype was counted many times. The rearrangement links TRBV7-8 to TRBJ2-7; 8 nucleotides align to TRBD1. The V segment lost 5 bases and the J segment 5 bases; nucleotides outside the gene matches: 5. Germline V gives CDR1 SGHVS, CDR2 FQNEAQ. The CDR3 covers 13 residues. The DNA for the CDR3 is TGTGCCAGCAGCACCGACAGGGGCCACGAGCAGTACTTC. This codes for CASSTDRGHEQYF.

As concerns this clonotype: This may come from a read error, since a much larger clone is one base off. The rearrangement links TRBV7-2 to TRBJ2-7; 7 positions match TRBD2. The CDR3 length is 14 residues. CDR1 is SGHTA, CDR2 FQGNSA, per germline. CDR3 DNA: TGTGCCAGCAGCACCACTAGCGCATCCTACGATCAGTACTTC. This codes for CASSTTSASYDQYF.

This clonotype was counted at least ten times. The V gene is TRBV9, the J gene TRBJ1-2; tentatively, D is TRBD1 (6 bases). The V end was cut by 0 bases, the J end by 6 bases, with 18 bases between. The CDR3 consists of 16 residues. The germline V gene encodes CDR1 SGDLS and CDR2 YYNGEE. This chain's CDR3 is CASSVDAGGAGNGYTF. CDR3 DNA sequence: TGTGCCAGCAGCGTAGACGCTGGGGGGGCAGGAAATGGCTACACCTTC.

This clonotype has a count of ten or more. V usage is TRBV28 and J usage is TRBJ2-7; D ambiguous. Trimming stripped 3 bases from V and 3 bases from J, with 24 bases between. Germline V CDR1 and CDR2: MDHEN, SYDVKM. This CDR3 is built from 18 residues. CDR3 sequence (DNA): TGTGCCAGCAGTTTGGGTGGATGGGCGTTGGAAGAGGTCTACGAGCAGTACTTC. This encodes CASSLGGWALEEVYEQYF.

This clonotype was counted ten times or more. The chain has TRBV10-3 and TRBJ2-7, with D maybe TRBD2 (6 bases). V shed 11 bases and J shed 7 bases, with 18 bases lying between them. The CDR3 is 12 amino acids. Germline V gene lookup returns CDR1 ENHRY and CDR2 SYGVKD. For the CDR3, the DNA is TGTGCCTCCTCCGGAGGGCAAGGGGAGCAGTACTTC. It is translated as CASSGGQGEQYF.

This chain joins TRBV11-2 and TRBJ2-2; 14 bases agree with TRBD2. This CDR3 spans 19 amino acids. The germline gives CDR1 SGHAT, CDR2 FQNNGV. V was clipped by 4 bases and J by 5 bases; unmatched bases: 12. CDR3 sequence: CASSYGGLAGGFFTGELFF. For the CDR3, the DNA is TGTGCCAGCAGCTACGGTGGACTAGCGGGAGGATTTTTTACCGGGGAGCTGTTTTTT.

This clonotype came up many times. This rearrangement joins TRBV24-1 to TRBJ2-5, with D perhaps TRBD1 (6 bases). Germline V gene sequence: CDR1 KGHDR, CDR2 SFDVKD. CDR3 size: 14 residues. V lost 5 bases and J lost 5, with 14 bases in between. CDR3 in DNA: TGTGCCACCAGTGTCGGCAGGGGATCCGAGACCCAGTACTTC. Encoded protein: CATSVGRGSETQYF.

This clonotype appeared many times. An end of the junction differs from the germline gene, which may be a read error. This rearrangement joins TRBV11-3 to TRBJ2-4; possible D gene TRBD1, 5 bases. CDR3 length: 14 residues. The germline gives CDR1 SGHNT, CDR2 YENEEA. The chain's CDR3 is CASSFTGAEDIKYF. CDR3 nucleotide sequence: TGTGCCAGCAGCTTCACAGGTGCCGAAGACATTAAGTACTTC.

This clonotype was observed many times. Mismatch with germline at one junction end may stem from a read error. This sequence joins TRBV5-1 and TRBJ1-5; D call uncertain. The CDR3 has 15 residues. Germline V lookup: CDR1 SGHRS, CDR2 YFSETQ. CDR3 DNA sequence: TGTGCCAGCAGTTTAGGCGGAGATAGCAATCAGCCCCAGCATTTT. It yields the protein CASSLGGDSNQPQHF.